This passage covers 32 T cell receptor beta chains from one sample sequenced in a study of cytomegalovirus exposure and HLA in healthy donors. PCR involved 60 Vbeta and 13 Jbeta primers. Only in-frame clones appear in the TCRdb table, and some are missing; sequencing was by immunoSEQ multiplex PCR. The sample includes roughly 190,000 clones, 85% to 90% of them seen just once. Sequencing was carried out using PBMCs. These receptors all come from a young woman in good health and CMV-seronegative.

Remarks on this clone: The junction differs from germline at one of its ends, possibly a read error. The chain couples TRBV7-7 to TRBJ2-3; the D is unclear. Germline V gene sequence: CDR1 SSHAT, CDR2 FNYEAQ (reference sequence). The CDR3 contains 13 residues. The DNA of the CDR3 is TGTGCTAGCAGCTTAGCCCCAACAGATACGCAGTATTTT. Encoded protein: CASSLAPTDTQYF.

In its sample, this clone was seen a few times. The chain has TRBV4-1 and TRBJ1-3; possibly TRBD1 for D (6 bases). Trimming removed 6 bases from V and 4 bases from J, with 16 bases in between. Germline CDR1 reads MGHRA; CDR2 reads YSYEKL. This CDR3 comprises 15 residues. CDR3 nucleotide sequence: TGCGCCAGCAGGATCACAGGGTTGGGAGGAAACACCATATATTTT. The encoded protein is CASRITGLGGNTIYF.

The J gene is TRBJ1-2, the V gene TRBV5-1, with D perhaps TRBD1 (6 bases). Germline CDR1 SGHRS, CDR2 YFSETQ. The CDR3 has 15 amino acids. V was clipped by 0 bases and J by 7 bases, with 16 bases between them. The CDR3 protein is CASSLEGVTGTGYTF. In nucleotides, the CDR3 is TGCGCCAGCAGCTTGGAAGGGGTTACAGGGACTGGCTACACCTTC.

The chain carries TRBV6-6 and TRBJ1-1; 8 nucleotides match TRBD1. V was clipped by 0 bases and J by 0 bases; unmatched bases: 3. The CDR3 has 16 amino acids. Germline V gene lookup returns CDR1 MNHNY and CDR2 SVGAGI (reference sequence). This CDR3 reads CASSYSDRGVNTEAFF. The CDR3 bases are TGTGCCAGCAGTTACTCTGACAGGGGAGTGAACACTGAAGCTTTCTTT.

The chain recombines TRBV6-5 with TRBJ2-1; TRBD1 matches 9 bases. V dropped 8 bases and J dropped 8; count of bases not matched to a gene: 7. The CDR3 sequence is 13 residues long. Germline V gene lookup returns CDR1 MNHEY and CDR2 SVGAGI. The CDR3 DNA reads TGTGCCAGCGGGGGACAGGGCGGGGATGAGCAGTTCTTC. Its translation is CASGGQGGDEQFF.

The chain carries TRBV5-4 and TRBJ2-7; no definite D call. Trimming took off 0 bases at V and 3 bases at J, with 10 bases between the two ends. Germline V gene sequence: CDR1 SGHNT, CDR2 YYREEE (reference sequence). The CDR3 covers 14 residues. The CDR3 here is CASSLDGGRYEQYF. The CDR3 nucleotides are TGTGCCAGCAGCTTGGATGGTGGCCGCTACGAGCAGTACTTC.

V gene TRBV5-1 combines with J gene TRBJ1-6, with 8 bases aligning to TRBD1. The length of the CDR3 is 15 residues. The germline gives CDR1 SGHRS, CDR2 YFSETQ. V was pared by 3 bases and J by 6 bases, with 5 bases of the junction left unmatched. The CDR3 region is CASSSTQGGNSPLHF. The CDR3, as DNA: TGCGCCAGCAGCTCCACACAGGGGGGTAATTCACCCCTCCACTTT. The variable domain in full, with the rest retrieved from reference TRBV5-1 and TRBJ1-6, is KAGVTQTPRYLIKTRGQQVTLSCSPISGHRSVSWYQQTPGQGLQFLFEYFSETQRNKGNFPGRFSGRQFSNSRSEMNVSTLELGDSALYLCASSSTQGGNSPLHFGNGTRLTVT.

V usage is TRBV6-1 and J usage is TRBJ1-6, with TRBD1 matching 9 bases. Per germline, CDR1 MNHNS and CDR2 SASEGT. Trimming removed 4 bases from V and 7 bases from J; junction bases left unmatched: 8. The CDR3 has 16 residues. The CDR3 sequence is CASSGPGQGQNSPLHF. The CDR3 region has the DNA TGTGCCAGCAGTGGGCCGGGACAGGGTCAAAATTCACCCCTCCACTTT.

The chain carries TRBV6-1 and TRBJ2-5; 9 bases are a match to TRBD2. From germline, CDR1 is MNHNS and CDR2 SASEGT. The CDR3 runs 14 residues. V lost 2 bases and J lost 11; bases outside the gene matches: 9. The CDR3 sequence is CASSERLAGWEQYF. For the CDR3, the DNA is TGTGCCAGCAGTGAAAGGCTAGCGGGATGGGAGCAGTACTTC.

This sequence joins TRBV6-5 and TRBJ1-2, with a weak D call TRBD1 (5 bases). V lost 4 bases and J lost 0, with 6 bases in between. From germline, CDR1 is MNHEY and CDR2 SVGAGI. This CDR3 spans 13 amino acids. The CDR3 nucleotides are TGTGCCAGCAGTTTACAGGCTAACTATGGCTACACCTTC. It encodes CASSLQANYGYTF.

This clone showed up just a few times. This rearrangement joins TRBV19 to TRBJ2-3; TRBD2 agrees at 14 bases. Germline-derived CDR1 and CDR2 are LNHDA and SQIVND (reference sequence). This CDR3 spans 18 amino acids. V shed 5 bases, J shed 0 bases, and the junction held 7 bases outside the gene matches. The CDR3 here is CASSAGLAGASSTDTQYF. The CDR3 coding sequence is TGTGCCAGTAGTGCGGGACTAGCGGGGGCATCTAGCACAGATACGCAGTATTTT.

The CDR3 bases are TGTGCCAGCAGCCTCGGACAGGGCTGGGGCTACACCTTC. Protein sequence: CASSLGQGWGYTF. This chain connects TRBV5-4 to TRBJ1-2; 8 bases are shared with TRBD1. The CDR3 extends over 13 amino acids. The junction had 7 bases not matched to a gene; V was cut back by 4 bases and J by 8 bases. Germline lookup yields CDR1 SGHNT and CDR2 YYREEE (reference sequence).

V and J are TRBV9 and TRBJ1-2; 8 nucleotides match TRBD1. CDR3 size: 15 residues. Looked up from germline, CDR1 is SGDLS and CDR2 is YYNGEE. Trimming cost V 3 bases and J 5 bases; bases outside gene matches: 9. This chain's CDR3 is CASSDYGTGPYGYTF. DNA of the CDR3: TGTGCCAGCAGCGACTACGGGACAGGTCCATATGGCTACACCTTC.

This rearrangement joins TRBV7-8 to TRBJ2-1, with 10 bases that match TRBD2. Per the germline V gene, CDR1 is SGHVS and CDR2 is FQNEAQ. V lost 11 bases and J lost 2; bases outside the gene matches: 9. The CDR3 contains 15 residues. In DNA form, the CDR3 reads TGTGCCTCCTCGAAGCGGGAGGGGGCCTACAATGAGCAGTTCTTC. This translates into CASSKREGAYNEQFF.

CDR3 nucleotides: TGTGCCAGCAGCTTGGTAGCGGGAGGATACAATGAGCAGTTCTTC. This codes for CASSLVAGGYNEQFF. The rearrangement links TRBV7-9 to TRBJ2-1; 10 bases line up with TRBD2. There are 15 residues in the CDR3. Germline values: CDR1 SEHNR, CDR2 FQNEAQ (reference sequence). V dropped 3 bases and J dropped 4; count of bases not matched to a gene: 3.

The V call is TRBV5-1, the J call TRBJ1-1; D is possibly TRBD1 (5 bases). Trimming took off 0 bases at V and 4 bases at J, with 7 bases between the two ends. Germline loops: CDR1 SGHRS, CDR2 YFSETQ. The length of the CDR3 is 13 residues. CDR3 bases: TGCGCCAGCAGCTTGGACAGGATCACTGAAGCTTTCTTT. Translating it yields CASSLDRITEAFF.

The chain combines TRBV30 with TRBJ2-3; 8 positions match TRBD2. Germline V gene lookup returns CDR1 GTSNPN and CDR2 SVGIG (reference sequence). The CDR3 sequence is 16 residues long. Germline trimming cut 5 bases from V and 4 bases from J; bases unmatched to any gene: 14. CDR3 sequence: CAWATGLSGSSDTQYF. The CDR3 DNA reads TGTGCCTGGGCCACCGGTTTAAGCGGGAGTTCAGATACGCAGTATTTT.

The CDR3 sequence is CASSFNRPKVTDTQYF. As DNA, the CDR3 is TGTGCCAGCAGCTTTAACAGGCCCAAAGTCACAGATACGCAGTATTTT. The chain couples TRBV12-1 to TRBJ2-3; TRBD1 is the table's D call and was not checked against the DNA. TRBV12-1 is a listed pseudogene. This CDR3 is 16 amino acids long.

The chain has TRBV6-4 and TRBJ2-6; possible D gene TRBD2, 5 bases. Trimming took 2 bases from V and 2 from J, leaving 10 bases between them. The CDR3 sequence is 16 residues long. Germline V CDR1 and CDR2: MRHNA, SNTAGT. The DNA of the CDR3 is TGTGCCAGCAGTGACAAGTCCGGGACTGGGGCCAACGTCCTGACTTTC. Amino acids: CASSDKSGTGANVLTF.

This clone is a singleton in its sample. The CDR3 region has the DNA TGTGCCATCAGCGACCGGGGGAATCAGCCCCAGCATTTT. Translation gives CAISDRGNQPQHF. J is TRBJ1-5 and V is TRBV10-3; D perhaps matches TRBD1 (5 bases). The CDR3 sequence is 13 residues long. CDR1 ENHRY and CDR2 SYGVKD come from the germline V gene. The ends were cut back, 6 bases at V and 4 bases at J, with 10 bases in the middle.

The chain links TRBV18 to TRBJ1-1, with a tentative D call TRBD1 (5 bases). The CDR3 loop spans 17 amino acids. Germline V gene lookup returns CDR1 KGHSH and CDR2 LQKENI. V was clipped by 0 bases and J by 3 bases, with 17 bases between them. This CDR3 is CASSPPRQGLGYTEAFF. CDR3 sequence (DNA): TGTGCCAGCTCACCACCTCGCCAGGGCCTGGGATACACTGAAGCTTTCTTT.

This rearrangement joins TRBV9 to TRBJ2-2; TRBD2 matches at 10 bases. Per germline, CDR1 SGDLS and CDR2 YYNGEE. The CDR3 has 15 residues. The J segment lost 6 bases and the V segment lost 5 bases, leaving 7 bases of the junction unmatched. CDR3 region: CASSPSGRAAGELFF. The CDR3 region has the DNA TGTGCCAGCAGTCCCAGCGGGAGGGCCGCCGGGGAGCTGTTTTTT.

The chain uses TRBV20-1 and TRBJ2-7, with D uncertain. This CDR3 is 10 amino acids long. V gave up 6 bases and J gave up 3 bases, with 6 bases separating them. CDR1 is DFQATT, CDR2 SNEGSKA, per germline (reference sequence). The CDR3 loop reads CSARNYEQYF. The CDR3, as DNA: TGCAGTGCCAGGAACTACGAGCAGTACTTC.

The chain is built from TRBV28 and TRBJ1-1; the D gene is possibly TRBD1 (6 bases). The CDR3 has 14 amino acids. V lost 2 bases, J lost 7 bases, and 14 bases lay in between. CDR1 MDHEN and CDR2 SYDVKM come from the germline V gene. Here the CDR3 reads CASSLHSGVYEAFF. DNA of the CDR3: TGTGCCAGCAGTTTACATTCAGGGGTTTATGAAGCTTTCTTT.

CDR3 residues: CSVEASADTQYF. The CDR3 DNA is TGCAGCGTTGAGGCTAGCGCAGATACGCAGTATTTT. The gene calls are TRBV29-1 and TRBJ2-3; TRBD2 might be the D (6 bases). This CDR3 has 12 amino acids. The germline V gene encodes CDR1 SQVTM and CDR2 ANQGSEA. Trimming pared 3 bases from V and 4 bases from J, leaving 8 bases between.

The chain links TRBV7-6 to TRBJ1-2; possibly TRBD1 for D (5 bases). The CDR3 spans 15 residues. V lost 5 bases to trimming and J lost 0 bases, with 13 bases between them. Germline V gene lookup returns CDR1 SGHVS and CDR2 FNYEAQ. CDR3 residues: CASSPTQGSNYGYTF. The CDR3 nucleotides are TGTGCCAGCAGCCCCACTCAGGGCTCTAACTATGGCTACACCTTC.

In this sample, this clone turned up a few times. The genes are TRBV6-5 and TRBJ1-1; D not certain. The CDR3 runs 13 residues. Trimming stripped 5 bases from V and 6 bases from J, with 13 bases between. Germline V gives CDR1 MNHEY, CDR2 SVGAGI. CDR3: CASSAWTGAEAFF. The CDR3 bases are TGTGCCAGCAGTGCGTGGACTGGAGCTGAAGCTTTCTTT.

This CDR3 reads CASSIQGAYETQYF. The CDR3 DNA follows: TGTGCCAGTAGTATCCAGGGGGCATACGAGACCCAGTACTTC. The V gene is TRBV19, the J gene TRBJ2-5; 8 positions agree with TRBD1. The V segment lost 3 bases and the J segment 5 bases; nucleotides outside the gene matches: 5. The germline V gene has CDR1 LNHDA and CDR2 SQIVND (reference sequence). The CDR3 has 14 amino acids.

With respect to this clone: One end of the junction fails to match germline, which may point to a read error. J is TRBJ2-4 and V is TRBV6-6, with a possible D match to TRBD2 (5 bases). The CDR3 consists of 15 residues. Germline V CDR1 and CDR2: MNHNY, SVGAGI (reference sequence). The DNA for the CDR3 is TGTGCCAGCAGTACCCAAGGGCTAGCCCAAAACATTCAGTACTTC. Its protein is CASSTQGLAQNIQYF.

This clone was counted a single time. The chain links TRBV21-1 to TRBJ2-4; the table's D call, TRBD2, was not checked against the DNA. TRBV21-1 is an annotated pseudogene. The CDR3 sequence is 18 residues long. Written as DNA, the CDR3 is TGTGCCAGCAGCAAAGATTCTTCTAGCGGGCTAGCCAAAAACATTCAGTACTTC. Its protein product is CASSKDSSSGLAKNIQYF.

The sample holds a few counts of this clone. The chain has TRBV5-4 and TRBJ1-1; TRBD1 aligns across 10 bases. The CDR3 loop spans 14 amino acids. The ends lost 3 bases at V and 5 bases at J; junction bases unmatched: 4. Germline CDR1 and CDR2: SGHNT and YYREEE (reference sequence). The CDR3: CASSWDRGGTEAFF. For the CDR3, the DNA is TGTGCCAGCAGCTGGGACAGGGGTGGGACTGAAGCTTTCTTT.

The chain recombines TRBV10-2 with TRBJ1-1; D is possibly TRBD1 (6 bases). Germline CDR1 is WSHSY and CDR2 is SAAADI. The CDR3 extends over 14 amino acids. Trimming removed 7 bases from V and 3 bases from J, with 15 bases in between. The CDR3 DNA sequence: TGCGCCAGCATAGGGGGACAAGGGGACACTGAAGCTTTCTTT. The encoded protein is CASIGGQGDTEAFF.